This T cell receptor (beta chain) emerged from a study of cytomegalovirus exposure and HLA in healthy donors. Findings and caveats of the study: The later analysis indicated that the majority of CMV-associated TCR beta chains appeared HLA-restricted. A later analysis revealed that TCR association rates differed between HLA loci, peaking at DRB1 and bottoming out at HLA-C. There were reportedly fewer N-insertions in an Asian-associated ancestry cluster than the roughly 700-donor mean, in a later analysis. Most subjects had HLA-A and HLA-B alleles reportedly predicted accurately by TCR beta sequences.

PCR was performed using 60 Vbeta and 13 Jbeta primers. The data were produced by immunoSEQ multiplex PCR, yet TCRdb's version contains in-frame clones alone and is incomplete. The sample yields 150,000 to 200,000 clones, 55% to 80% seen once. A single count supports this clone. Its antigen remains unknown. V lost 5 bases, J lost 1 base, and 3 bases stayed unmatched. Per germline, CDR1 MNHEY and CDR2 SMNVEV (reference sequence). This CDR3 contains 14 residues. The sequence came from a woman younger than 30 in good health and CMV-seropositive. The chain uses TRBV27 and TRBJ2-7; 9 bases are a match to TRBD1. Sequencing was done on a sample of PBMCs. The CDR3 reads CASSAGTGSYEQYF. The CDR3 bases are TGTGCCAGCAGTGCCGGGACAGGGTCCTACGAGCAGTACTTC.